The rows below give T cell receptor beta chains drawn from one sample of a study of T cells in Graves' hyperthyroidism and ophthalmopathy. TCRdb redid the calling of the multiplex PCR reads with MiXCR, one entry per CDR3 protein. The sample lists a few hundred thousand distinct CDR3 sequences, just over 45% occurring once. The sample was peripheral blood or thyroid tissue (not recorded which). The receptors were sampled from a young woman with Graves' hyperthyroidism. CDR3s include the opening cysteine and the closing phenylalanine or tryptophan. The D gene is left open where the match is weak. Clone size is not always given. Where it is, it says once, few, many or a class for expanded clones.

>TRBJ1-5|TRBV24-1|.|TRBD1
TGTGCCACCAGTGATTTCGACAGGGAAGAGACCCAGCATTTT
CATSDFDREETQHF
>TRBJ1-2|TRBV20-1|.|TRBD1
TGCAGTGCTTTGGACAGGGGCGGCTTGCGCGGCACCTTC
CSALDRGGLRGTF
>TRBJ2-7|TRBV28|few|TRBD2
TGTGCCAGCAGTCCCATTTTAGCGGGAGGCCACGAGCAGTACTTC
CASSPILAGGHEQYF
>TRBJ2-5|TRBV19|few|.
TGTGCCAGTAGTCCTAACGTGGGGACCCAGTACTTC
CASSPNVGTQYF
>TRBJ2-7|TRBV7-4|.|.
TGTGCCAGCAGCTTAGGCCCTAGCGCTCAAGGCGAGCAGTACTTC
CASSLGPSAQGEQYF
>TRBJ2-7|TRBV2|.|TRBD2
TGTGCCAGCGCACCGGGACTATCCTACGAGCAGTACTTC
CASAPGLSYEQYF
>TRBJ1-2|TRBV14|.|.
TGTGCCAGCAGCCAAGATATCGGACAGACTTATGGCTACACCTTC
CASSQDIGQTYGYTF
>TRBJ2-2|TRBV19|.|.
TGTGCCAGTAGTGTACACCCGAACACCGGGGAGCTGTTTTTT
CASSVHPNTGELFF
>TRBJ2-7|TRBV5-1|.|TRBD1
TGCGCCAGCGGGGCCGGGACAGGGCACTACGAGCAGTACTTC
CASGAGTGHYEQYF
>TRBJ1-5|TRBV24-1|many|.
TGTGCCACCAGTGACCTCGACGGCCCAGCCCAGCATTTT
CATSDLDGPAQHF
>TRBJ2-7|TRBV6-2/TRBV6-3|.|TRBD2
TGTGCCAGCAGATGGGAGGGCGAGCAGTACTTC
CASRWEGEQYF
>TRBJ2-7|TRBV11-2|.|.
TGTGCCAGCAGCCCCTCCCGGGACACCATGCACGAGCAGTACTTC
CASSPSRDTMHEQYF
>TRBJ2-7|TRBV15|many|.
TGTGCCACCAGCAGCCCGTCGGACGGGAGATGGTACGAGCAGTACTTC
CATSSPSDGRWYEQYF
>TRBJ2-7|TRBV9|few|.
TGTGCCAGCAGCCAAGGTCTAGAAACAGAGCAGTACTTC
CASSQGLETEQYF
>TRBJ2-7|TRBV11-2|.|.
TGTGCCAGCAGCTTAGACTTCGTAGGGAGCCAAGAGCAGTACTTC
CASSLDFVGSQEQYF
>TRBJ2-7|TRBV20-1|many|TRBD2
TGCAGTGCTAGAGCCGAACTAGCGGGATTGTACGAGCAGTACTTC
CSARAELAGLYEQYF
>TRBJ1-2|TRBV12-3/TRBV12-4|.|.
TGTGCCAGCAAGTTGAGGGGGGGGCGCAGGGTAAATGGCTACACCTTC
CASKLRGGRRVNGYTF
>TRBJ1-4|TRBV2|.|.
TGTGCCAGCAGTTACGGGCAGGCAACTAATGAAAAACTGTTTTTT
CASSYGQATNEKLFF
>TRBJ2-3|TRBV24-1|.|.
TGTGCCACCAGTGAACCGGGACAAGGCACAGATACGCAGTATTTT
CATSEPGQGTDTQYF
>TRBJ2-7|TRBV9|.|.
TGTGCCGGCAGCGACTCGTACGAGCAGTACTTC
CAGSDSYEQYF
>TRBJ1-2|TRBV19|.|TRBD1
TGTGCCAGTGCGGGGACGGGAGGGGGCCCTGGGCTGGGGGGCTACACCTTC
CASAGTGGGPGLGGYTF
>TRBJ1-2|TRBV10-3|.|.
TGTGCCATCAGTCAAGGGGGAGCTGGCTACACCTTC
CAISQGGAGYTF
>TRBJ1-2|TRBV2|.|.
TGTGCCAGCAGCCTGTGGGGGGGCAGGGGCTACACCTTC
CASSLWGGRGYTF
>TRBJ2-5|TRBV29-1|.|.
TGCAGCGGAGAGTACCAAGAGACCCAGTACTTC
CSGEYQETQYF
>TRBJ2-5|TRBV6-6|.|TRBD2
TGTGCCAGCAGCTCCCTCGGGAGGGCGGAAGAGACCCAGTACTTC
CASSSLGRAEETQYF
>TRBJ1-1|TRBV7-9|.|TRBD1
TGTGCCAGCAGCACCGGTCGGGGACAGGAGAACACTGAAGCTTTCTTT
CASSTGRGQENTEAFF
>TRBJ2-7|TRBV5-1|few|TRBD2
TGCGCCAGCAGCTTGGCAGCGGGAGGTGGCGACGAGCAGTACTTC
CASSLAAGGGDEQYF
>TRBJ1-1|TRBV20-1|few|.
TGCAGTGCTAGAGAGCCTTCTGGGGGTCCAAGTGAAGCTTTCTTT
CSAREPSGGPSEAFF
>TRBJ1-2|TRBV29-1|few|.
TGCAGCGTTGAAGAGGCAAGGGGATACACCTTC
CSVEEARGYTF
>TRBJ2-3|TRBV2|.|TRBD1
TGTGTCAGCAGTGGAGGGGGGACAGGGGCCACAGATACGCAGTATTTT
CVSSGGGTGATDTQYF
>TRBJ1-1|TRBV19|few|.
TGTGCCAGTAGTATGGAGACAGATCCAAACACTGAAGCTTTCTTT
CASSMETDPNTEAFF
>TRBJ1-5|TRBV19|.|.
TGTGCCAGTAGTCGACAGGTCGATAGCAATCAGCCCCAGCATTTT
CASSRQVDSNQPQHF
>TRBJ2-7|TRBV6-6|few|.
TGTGCCAGCAGTAGACGGCACTACGAGCAGTACTTC
CASSRRHYEQYF
>TRBJ2-7|TRBV20-1|.|TRBD1
TGCAGTGCTATCCACCGGACAGGGGGCGACGAGCAGTACTTC
CSAIHRTGGDEQYF
>TRBJ2-3|TRBV24-1|.|TRBD2
TGTGCCACCAGTGACTCGCTAGCGGGAGAGGCAGATACGCAGTATTTT
CATSDSLAGEADTQYF
>TRBJ2-2|TRBV7-9|few|.
TGCGCCAGCAGCCCCGGCGGACCCGAGAACACCGGGGAGCTGTTTTTT
CASSPGGPENTGELFF
>TRBJ1-1|TRBV2|.|TRBD1
TGTGCCAGCGGGACAGGGCGAGGGAACACTGAAGCTTTCTTT
CASGTGRGNTEAFF
>TRBJ2-5|TRBV7-9|.|.
TGTGCCAGCAGCTTAGGCCCGGGATTGTCGGTGTCGGAGACCCAGTACTTC
CASSLGPGLSVSETQYF
>TRBJ1-1|TRBV19|.|.
TGTGCCAGTATTCCACAGTTGAACACTGAAGCTTTCTTT
CASIPQLNTEAFF
>TRBJ2-5|TRBV11-1|.|.
TGTGCCAGCAAGGTGGCAGGGGGCGGGAGAATAGAGACCCAGTACTTC
CASKVAGGGRIETQYF
>TRBJ1-1|TRBV19|.|.
TGTGCCAGTAGTATGGAGGGTGGGGCCGAAGCTTTCTTT
CASSMEGGAEAFF
>TRBJ2-6|TRBV7-8|.|.
TGTGCCAGCAGCCAAGATGCTTCGGGAAACGTCCTGACTTTC
CASSQDASGNVLTF
>TRBJ2-2|TRBV10-3|.|TRBD1
TGTGCCAGCAGTCCCAGACAGGGGACCACCGGGGAGCTGTTTTTT
CASSPRQGTTGELFF
>TRBJ2-7|TRBV15|many|.
TGTGCCACCAGCAGAGATCTGGACAGATCGTGGGAGCAGTACTTC
CATSRDLDRSWEQYF
>TRBJ1-6|TRBV10-3|.|.
TGTGCCATCAGTGAGACAATTAATTCACCCCTCCACTTT
CAISETINSPLHF
>TRBJ1-2|TRBV4-3|few|.
TGCGCCAGCAGCCAAGATCTTCCCGGGGACTATGGCTACACCTTC
CASSQDLPGDYGYTF
>TRBJ1-2|TRBV7-2|.|.
TGTGCCAGCAGGGACTCACAGGGTGGGCATGGCTACACCTTC
CASRDSQGGHGYTF
>TRBJ2-7|TRBV7-9|.|TRBD1
TGTGCCAGCAGCCCAGTGGGGACAGGGTTCTACGAGCAGTACTTC
CASSPVGTGFYEQYF
>TRBJ1-1|TRBV20-1|few|.
TGCAGTGCTAGAGAGGGGGCTTTCTTT
CSAREGAFF
>TRBJ2-5|TRBV10-3|.|TRBD1
TGTGCCATCAGGGACAGGGGAACGACCCAGTACTTC
CAIRDRGTTQYF
>TRBJ1-4|TRBV25-1|many|.
TGTGCCAGCAGTGAAAGAGGCAGTGTTTTT
CASSERGSVF
>TRBJ2-7|TRBV10-3|.|.
TGTGCCATCACAGCGAGCTCCTACGAGCAGTACTTC
CAITASSYEQYF
>TRBJ2-2|TRBV6-1|.|.
TGTGCCAGCAGCTTGTCGTCCAGGGGCACCGGGGAGCTGTTTTTT
CASSLSSRGTGELFF
>TRBJ2-7|TRBV7-9|.|TRBD2
TGTGCCAGCAGCCCAGTTGGCGCGGGAGCCTCCTACGAGCAGTACTTC
CASSPVGAGASYEQYF
>TRBJ2-7|TRBV11-2|.|TRBD2
TGTGCCAGCAGCACCCAGACTAGCGGCAACGAGCAGTACTTC
CASSTQTSGNEQYF